This T cell receptor beta chain was profiled in a study of graft-versus-host responses after intestinal transplantation (dated by TCRdb to the early 2020s). At the level of the whole study: Recipients received multivisceral, liver-intestinal, or isolated intestinal transplants. Anti-thymocyte globulin induction was given to all recipients, followed by maintenance tacrolimus and steroids for 2 to 3 years. After intestinal transplantation, graft-versus-host and host-versus-graft alloreactive T cell clones in the graft, circulation and bone marrow were tracked using bulk TCR-beta CDR3 sequencing. To identify alloreactive clones, pre-transplant mixed lymphocyte reaction products were sequenced and compared with unstimulated pre-transplant donor and recipient T cells. A cohort of some 24 intestinal transplant recipients, including one retransplant, was enrolled, and 3 patients lacking pretransplant specimens were excluded. A peak of at least 4% donor T cells among recipient peripheral blood mononuclear cells was the definition used for donor T cell macrochimerism. Instead of going to the commercial service, samples from a few later patients were sequenced in-house on an Illumina MiSeq and processed with MiXCR. Beyond this particular receptor, the publication reports: Patients with donor T cell macrochimerism had high GvH to HvG T cell clonal ratios in their allografts. GvH clones were found in recipient bone marrow, and some of the GvH clones appeared earlier in ileal mucosa or blood, which is consistent with an intestinal mucosal origin. Conclusions were limited by the relatively low number and heterogeneity of intestinal transplant patients. Early after transplant, peak levels of circulating GvH clones were associated with declines in HvG clones.

Of note for this clone: Its antigen is still unknown. Base qualities were left out, and no much larger clone turns up one base away.

Library preparation employed the immunoSEQ multiplex PCR assay. For most patients, high-throughput TCR-beta CDR3 sequencing of genomic DNA was performed by Adaptive Biotechnologies. On the study's bioinformatics: TCR sequencing data for some 19 patients were retrieved from Adaptive's ImmunoSEQ software; a few other patients were processed with MiXCR and VDJtools. CDR3 nucleotide sequences shared by donor and recipient were removed because the origin of these sequences could not be assigned. Alloreactive clones required at least 2-fold expansion over unstimulated cells and minimum CFSE-low frequency of 0.002% (template counts) or 0.001% (read counts). Mappable clones were those detected in sequenced pre-transplant spleen, lymph node, or MLR CFSE-low populations of the donor or recipient. The cumulative frequency of alloreactive clones was calculated as a percentage of all sequences, weighted by copy number. The clones in this table, taken by TCRdb from immuneACCESS, are in-frame only. Not every clone is retained; where verified, under half of the shortfall comes from an unresolved V gene, and the cause of the rest is unknown. The DNA gave D and trimming, while V, J and clone size come from that table. In all, the sample holds about 20,000 clones, and around three quarters of those were seen once. The ten largest clones represent approximately 7.9% of the sample.

V is reduced by 7 bases and J by 7 bases, leaving a spacing of 10 bases between them. The CDR3 measures 11 amino acids from cysteine to phenylalanine. Only the CDR3 part of the read is kept: 33 bases, read in frame from the first base. Sequences MNHNY (CDR1) and SVGAGI (CDR2) are obtained from the germline V gene (reference sequence). Intraepithelial and lamina propria lymphocytes were isolated from graft specimens using dithiothreitol, EDTA incubations and collagenase D digestion. Serial intestinal graft biopsy specimens collected up to 600 days after transplant underwent bulk TCR-beta sequencing. The source material was ileum tissue, sampled around 20 days after intestinal transplant. Recombination connected TRBV6-6 to TRBJ1-1; perhaps TRBD1 is the D gene, with 6 bases matching. The clonotype originates from a human patient who received an intestinal transplant, so some T cells may come from the graft donor. The CDR3 reads CASTQGNEAFF. The base sequence is TGTGCCAGCACCCAGGGGAATGAAGCTTTCTTT.